The rows below give T cell receptor beta chains drawn from one sample of a study of T cell responses to AZD1222 COVID-19 vaccine. Produced via immunoSEQ multiplex PCR; TCRdb's table is partial and in-frame only. The repertoire includes about 140,000 clones, 85% to 95% of them detected once, and 1.3% to 1.5% sits in the top ten. The sample in question was peripheral blood, obtained on day 0 of AZD1222 vaccination. Source of these receptors: an adult in good health. Each CDR3 is given with its conserved first and last residue. The order of the fields is J gene, V gene, clone size, D gene, CDR3 DNA, CDR3 protein. The D gene is left open where the match is weak. For some rows the clone size is stated as once, few or many, or as a class when expanded; others skip it.

TRBJ1-2 | TRBV29-1 | . | TRBD1 | TGCAGCGCTAAACCCTGGACAGGAGAATTTATCTATGGCTACACCTTC | CSAKPWTGEFIYGYTF
TRBJ2-7 | TRBV15 | . | . | TGTGCCACCAGCAGCCGGGACAACTCCTACGAGCAGTACTTC | CATSSRDNSYEQYF
TRBJ2-3 | TRBV19 | once | TRBD2 | TGTGCCAGTAGTATGGTAGCGGGGGCAACAGATACGCAGTATTTT | CASSMVAGATDTQYF
TRBJ2-7 | TRBV27 | . | TRBD1 | TGTGCCAGCAGTTTTGAGGGGACAGGGGGCTACGAGCAGTACTTC | CASSFEGTGGYEQYF
TRBJ1-2 | TRBV28 | . | TRBD1 | TGTGCCAGCAGTTCGGAGAATACAGGGGACTATGGCTACACCTTC | CASSSENTGDYGYTF
TRBJ1-5 | TRBV27 | . | . | TGTGCCAGCAGTTTATCCCCCCCCAGGGCACTGGATCAGCCCCAGCATTTT | CASSLSPPRALDQPQHF
TRBJ1-2 | TRBV2 | . | TRBD1 | TGTGCCAGCGTCTTGACAAGCAGGGGGGTGGCTGATGGCTACACCTTC | CASVLTSRGVADGYTF
TRBJ2-3 | TRBV10-3 | . | TRBD2 | TGTGCCATCCGGGAAGGGCGGGGGGCAGATACGCAGTATTTT | CAIREGRGADTQYF
TRBJ1-2 | TRBV19 | once | TRBD1 | TGTGCCAGTAGTACCACCTTCCAGGGGGCTGGGAACTATGGCTACACCTTC | CASSTTFQGAGNYGYTF
TRBJ1-1 | TRBV6-4 | . | . | TGTGCCAGCACCAATGAGGGTAGGAGCACTGAAGCTTTCTTT | CASTNEGRSTEAFF
TRBJ2-7 | TRBV6-5 | . | TRBD2 | TGTGCCAGTTCTTCTAGCGGGGCTAACACCTACGAGCAGTACTTC | CASSSSGANTYEQYF
TRBJ2-1 | TRBV7-9 | . | . | TGTGCCAGCAGCTGGAATGAGCAGTTCTTC | CASSWNEQFF
TRBJ1-1 | TRBV15 | . | . | TGTGCCACCTCATGGTCACAGAACACTGAAGCTTTCTTT | CATSWSQNTEAFF
TRBJ2-7 | TRBV28 | . | TRBD1 | TGTGCCAGCAGTTCCGCCGGGACAGGGGTGGGGGACGAGCAGTACTTC | CASSSAGTGVGDEQYF
TRBJ1-1 | TRBV6-5 | . | . | TGTGCCAGCAGTTCCCTCACGAACACTGAAGCTTTCTTT | CASSSLTNTEAFF
TRBJ1-4 | TRBV9 | . | TRBD1 | TGTGCCAGCAGCGCATCGGGGACAGATGAAAAACTGTTTTTT | CASSASGTDEKLFF
TRBJ2-7 | TRBV6-2/TRBV6-3 | . | . | TGTGCCAGCAGTCTCGATACAATTCTCGAGCAGTACTTC | CASSLDTILEQYF
TRBJ1-5 | TRBV11-2 | . | TRBD1 | TGTGCCAGCAGCTTAGGGATCGGGCAGGGGGCTTTTCAGCCCCAGCATTTT | CASSLGIGQGAFQPQHF
TRBJ2-1 | TRBV7-9 | . | TRBD2 | TGTGCCAGCAGCTTTTCCGGGACTATTAAAATTTGGAATGAGCAGTTCTTC | CASSFSGTIKIWNEQFF
TRBJ2-2 | TRBV3-1/TRBV3-2 | . | . | TGTGCCAGCAGCCAAGATCAGGGCACGGGCGGGGAGCTGTTTTTT | CASSQDQGTGGELFF
TRBJ2-7 | TRBV19 | . | TRBD1 | TGTGCCAGTACCCTCGGGACAGGGAACTACGAGCAGTACTTC | CASTLGTGNYEQYF
TRBJ2-3 | TRBV7-2 | . | . | TGTGCCAGCAGCCTGGGGGGGACAACTCCTTGGGCGCAGTATTTT | CASSLGGTTPWAQYF
TRBJ1-2 | TRBV2 | . | . | TGTGCCAGCAAAGTCCAGAACTATGGCTACACCTTC | CASKVQNYGYTF
TRBJ2-6 | TRBV15 | . | . | TGTGCCACCAGCAGAGGAGAGGGGCTCGGGGCCAACGTCCTGACTTTC | CATSRGEGLGANVLTF
TRBJ1-2 | TRBV6-5 | . | . | TGTGCCAGTCACTCCCGGGACCCAGCTAACTATGGCTACACCTTC | CASHSRDPANYGYTF
TRBJ2-1 | TRBV29-1 | few | . | TGCAGCGTTGAGTTTTCGGGGAATGAGCAGTTCTTC | CSVEFSGNEQFF